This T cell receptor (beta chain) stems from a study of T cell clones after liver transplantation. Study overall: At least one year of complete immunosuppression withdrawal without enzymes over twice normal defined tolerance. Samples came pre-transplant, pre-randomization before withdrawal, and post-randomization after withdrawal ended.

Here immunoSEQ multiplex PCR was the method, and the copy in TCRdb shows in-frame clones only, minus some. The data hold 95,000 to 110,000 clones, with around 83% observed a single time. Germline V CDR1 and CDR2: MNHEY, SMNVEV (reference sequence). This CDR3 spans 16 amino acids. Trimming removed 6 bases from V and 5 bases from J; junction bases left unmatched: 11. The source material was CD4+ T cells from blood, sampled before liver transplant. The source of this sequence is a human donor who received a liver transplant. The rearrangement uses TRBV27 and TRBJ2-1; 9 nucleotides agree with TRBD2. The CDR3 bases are TGTGCCAGCAGCCCCTTGACGACTAGCGGTGACAATGAGCAGTTCTTC. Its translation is CASSPLTTSGDNEQFF.